The sequence of this TCR beta chain was determined in a study of persistence of HIV-infected CD4 T cells. Study details: Isolated cells were CMV- and HIV-1 Gag-responding CD4+ T cells. General observations from the study: Compared with CD3/CD28-stimulated cells, CMV- and Gag-responding cells showed lower TCRbeta richness. The rare CMV-responding cells with HIV-1 proviruses were not separately TCR-sequenced.

Per germline, CDR1 MNHNS and CDR2 SASEGT. The CDR3 totals 14 residues. Trimming took off 3 bases at V and 2 bases at J, with 9 bases between the two ends. This was the immunoSEQ version 4 assay in survey mode. Here immunoSEQ multiplex PCR was the method, and the copy in TCRdb shows in-frame clones only, minus some. The sample includes approximately 36,000 clones, approximately 87% of them seen just once. An overlapping HIV-1 Gag peptide pool stimulated these cells at about 0.9 ug/peptide/mL. CD40L-negative CD69-negative CD45RO-high memory CD4+ T cells were sorted as populations depleted of antigen-responding cells. Donors were HIV-1-infected adults who began suppressive ART during chronic infection. To note about this clone: Its cognate antigen is unknown.

This clonotype originated in an adult with HIV. The donor label of this sample is uncertain. The sample here was cultured CD4+ T cells from PBMCs, taken from a patient who received antiretroviral therapy. The chain recombines TRBV6-1 with TRBJ2-3; perhaps TRBD1 as D (6 bases). CDR3 nucleotides: TGTGCCAGCAGTGACAGGGGTAACACAGATACGCAGTATTTT. This encodes CASSDRGNTDTQYF.